Following are 10 T cell receptor beta chains from one sample sequenced in a study of tumor-infiltrating lymphocytes in oesophageal squamous cell carcinoma. A single record per CDR3 protein comes from TCRdb applying MiXCR to the PCR reads. The sample lists thousands of distinct CDR3 sequences; 15% to 17% were seen once. The sample was blood. These receptors originate from a male donor with esophageal squamous cell carcinoma.

The chain uses TRBV5-1 and TRBJ1-4; maybe TRBD1 (6 bases). CDR3 length equals 19 residues. V gave up 0 bases and J gave up 1 base, with 19 bases separating them. CDR1 is SGHRS, CDR2 YFSETQ, per germline. CDR3 protein: CASSLATQGKGRTNEKLFF. The CDR3 nucleotides read TGCGCCAGCAGCTTGGCCACACAGGGCAAGGGGAGAACTAATGAAAAACTGTTTTTT.

This clonotype has just one count. Given a much more abundant clone one base away, this may be a read error. The rearrangement joins TRBV2 to TRBJ2-1, with 9 bases fitting TRBD1. V trimming: 7 bases; J trimming: 12 bases; junction bases outside the gene matches: 16. CDR1 is SNHLY, CDR2 FYNNEI, per germline. The CDR3 has 15 amino acids. CDR3 coding DNA: TGTGCCAGCATGGGCAGTGGGGGACAGGGACAAATGCAGTTCTTC. It encodes CASMGSGGQGQMQFF.

In this sample, this clonotype turned up a few times. In this CDR3 the conserved last residue, phenylalanine or tryptophan, is missing, so a read error is likely. The DNA is left out, because the CDR3 cannot be placed on it with certainty; the CDR3 is given as TCRdb lists it. The chain recombines TRBV7-6 with TRBJ2-7; the D segment call TRBD1 is taken from the table without a DNA check. Germline assignment: CDR1 SGHVS and CDR2 FNYEAQ. The CDR3 spans 18 residues, counting both ends. The CDR3 sequence: CASSRRTGRANYGYTFGS.

This clonotype was picked up many times. A read error may explain this, as a much larger clone is one base away. The CDR3 protein is CASSSPTRDSRPEQYF. The CDR3 DNA is TGTGCCAGCAGTTCCCCCACCCGCGACAGCCGACCTGAGCAGTACTTC. This chain joins TRBV27 and TRBJ2-5, with D tentatively TRBD1 (5 bases). The V end was cut by 4 bases, the J end by 11 bases, with 26 bases between. This CDR3 has 16 residues. Germline V gene sequence: CDR1 MNHEY, CDR2 SMNVEV (reference sequence).

In its sample, this clonotype was seen a few times. A much larger clone is a single base away; this may be a read error. V usage is TRBV5-6 and J usage is TRBJ2-5; D possibly corresponds to TRBD2 (6 bases). The CDR3 consists of 19 residues. Trimming took 0 bases from V and 11 from J, leaving 32 bases between them. Germline values: CDR1 SGHDT, CDR2 YYEEEE. CDR3 region: CASSLERSRGSSSYNEQYF. In DNA, the CDR3 is TGTGCCAGCAGCTTGGAGAGGTCGCGGGGATCAAGCTCCTACAATGAGCAGTACTTC.

V usage is TRBV20-1 and J usage is TRBJ2-3; D tentatively fits TRBD1 or TRBD2 (6 bases each). Germline loops: CDR1 DFQATT, CDR2 SNEGSKA (reference sequence). Trimming took 5 bases from V and 5 from J, leaving 20 bases between them. The CDR3 is made up of 15 amino acids. The CDR3 sequence is CSAPPPGGSGDTQYF. The CDR3, as DNA: TGCAGTGCTCCTCCCCCCGGGGGCTCGGGAGATACGCAGTATTTT.

In its sample, this clonotype ranks as medium-sized. A read error is possible here, since a much larger clone lies one base away. The V call is TRBV7-9, the J call TRBJ2-7; 8 bases align to TRBD2. The germline V gene has CDR1 SEHNR and CDR2 FQNEAQ (reference sequence). The CDR3 is made up of 16 amino acids. Trimming removed 1 base from V and 9 bases from J; junction bases left unmatched: 14. CDR3 loop: CASSLGLAGQELGQYF. The CDR3 DNA is TGTGCCAGCAGCTTAGGCTTAGCGGGGCAAGAATTGGGGCAGTACTTC.

This clonotype has just a few counts. A read error is likely, as this CDR3 ends without the conserved phenylalanine or tryptophan. No DNA is shown, since the ends of the CDR3 on it are uncertain; the CDR3 is the one TCRdb lists. CDR3 loop: CASSSGYGYTFGS. The chain recombines TRBV12-3 or TRBV12-4 with TRBJ2-7. The CDR3 has 13 residues if both end residues are counted.

This clonotype is labeled medium-sized. DNA for the CDR3: TGTGCCAGCAGCCTCACAGATACGCAGTATTTT. Translated, it gives CASSLTDTQYF. The rearrangement uses TRBV11-3 and TRBJ2-3, with D hard to call. This CDR3 spans 11 amino acids. V dropped 5 bases and J dropped 2 bases, with 2 bases sitting between them. Per the germline V gene, CDR1 is SGHNT and CDR2 is YENEEA.

This clonotype was counted only a few times. CDR3 loop: CASSSDRAAKTQYF. The CDR3 DNA reads as TGTGCCAGCAGCTCGGACAGGGCAGCGAAGACCCAGTACTTC. The gene calls are TRBV7-2 and TRBJ2-5; 8 positions match TRBD1. Per the germline V gene, CDR1 is SGHTA and CDR2 is FQGNSA. V was clipped by 4 bases and J by 6 bases; unmatched bases: 7. The CDR3 runs to 14 residues.